Shown below are 10 T cell receptor beta chains from a single sample sequenced in a study of monozygotic twins with inflammatory bowel disease. After re-calling the 5' RACE reads, TCRdb lists one entry per CDR3 protein, DNA absent. The table for this sample gives approximately 380,000 distinct CDR3 sequences. The specimen was blood. The receptors stem from a human donor with ulcerative colitis or Crohn's disease, or a healthy co-twin of an affected twin (not recorded which).

The chain carries TRBV7-2 and TRBJ2-1. The CDR3 is 13 amino acids. Germline-derived CDR1 and CDR2 are SGHTA and FQGNSA. The CDR3: CASSQGANNEQFF.

V gene TRBV29-1 combines with J gene TRBJ2-5; without DNA, the TCRdb call of TRBD1 cannot be checked. The length of the CDR3 is 14 residues. Per germline, CDR1 SQVTM and CDR2 ANQGSEA. CDR3 in amino acids: CSVGRPGDQETQYF. Supplemented by reference TRBV29-1 and TRBJ2-5, the full variable domain reads SAVISQKPSRDICQRGTSLTIQCQVDSQVTMMFWYRQQPGQSLTLIATANQGSEATYESGFVIDKFPISRPNLTFSTLTVSNMSPEDSSIYLCSVGRPGDQETQYFGPGTRLLVL.

This chain connects TRBV29-1 to TRBJ1-2. The CDR3 totals 12 residues. The germline CDR1 and CDR2 sequences are SQVTM and ANQGSEA. CDR3 protein: CSLTRTRPRYTF.

The chain uses TRBV12-5 and TRBJ1-6. Germline CDR1 LGHNT, CDR2 FRNRAP. CDR3 length: 13 residues. The CDR3 protein is CASGLMGNSPLHF.

The chain combines TRBV6-2 or TRBV6-3 with TRBJ2-3; TCRdb indicates TRBD1, and absent DNA this call remains unverified. The germline V gene has CDR1 MNHEY and CDR2 SVGEGT. The CDR3 runs 16 residues. This CDR3 is CASRSHYSSSTDTQYF.

V and J are TRBV4-2 and TRBJ1-4; TCRdb's D gene call, TRBD1, goes unchecked for lack of DNA. The CDR3 consists of 16 residues. The germline V gene encodes CDR1 LGHNA and CDR2 YNFKEQ. The CDR3 sequence is CASSQGGQRLNEKLFF.

The chain uses TRBV4-2 and TRBJ1-1; the D call from TCRdb, TRBD1, cannot be confirmed without DNA. The CDR3 runs to 15 residues. The germline V gene encodes CDR1 LGHNA and CDR2 YNFKEQ. The CDR3 protein is CASSQKGGSNTEAFF.

This CDR3 reads CSAREWDRGQGSPLHF. V gene TRBV20-1 combines with J gene TRBJ1-6; the TCRdb call, TRBD1, lacks DNA for checking. The CDR3 has 16 residues. The V gene's germline CDR1 is DFQATT and CDR2 SNEGSKA (reference sequence).

The CDR3 is CASSLTGQPTGELFF. This chain links TRBV12-3 or TRBV12-4 with TRBJ2-2; there is no DNA to check the TCRdb D call of TRBD1. There are 15 residues in the CDR3.

The chain links TRBV7-2 to TRBJ2-7. Germline lookup yields CDR1 SGHTA and CDR2 FQGNSA. CDR3 length: 15 amino acids. CDR3 sequence: CASSLQGQQSYEQYF.